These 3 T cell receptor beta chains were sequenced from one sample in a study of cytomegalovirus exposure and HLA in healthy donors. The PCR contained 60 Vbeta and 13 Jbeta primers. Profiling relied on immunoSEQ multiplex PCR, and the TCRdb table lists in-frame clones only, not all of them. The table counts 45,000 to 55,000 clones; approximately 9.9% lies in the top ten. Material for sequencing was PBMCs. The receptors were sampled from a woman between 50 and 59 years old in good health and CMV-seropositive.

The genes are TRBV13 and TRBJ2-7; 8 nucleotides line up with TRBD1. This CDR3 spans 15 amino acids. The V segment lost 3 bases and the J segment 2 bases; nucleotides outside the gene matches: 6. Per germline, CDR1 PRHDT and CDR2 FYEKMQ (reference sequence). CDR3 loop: CASSLTGQGAYEQYF. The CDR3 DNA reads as TGTGCCAGCAGCTTGACTGGACAGGGCGCCTACGAGCAGTACTTC. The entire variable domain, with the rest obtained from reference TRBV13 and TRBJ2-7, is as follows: AAGVIQSPRHLIKEKRETATLKCYPIPRHDTVYWYQQGPGQDPQFLISFYEKMQSDKGSIPDRFSAQQFSDYHSELNMSSLELGDSALYFCASSLTGQGAYEQYFGPGTRLTVT.

The CDR3 region has the DNA TGTGCCTGGAGGTACAGGGGAGTCTCACCCCTCCACTTT. This codes for CAWRYRGVSPLHF. This chain connects TRBV30 to TRBJ1-6; TRBD1 matches 7 bases. CDR1 and CDR2 from the germline V gene are GTSNPN and SVGIG (reference sequence). The CDR3 covers 13 residues. After removal of 3 bases from V and 10 bases from J, the junction contained 6 bases not matched to a gene.

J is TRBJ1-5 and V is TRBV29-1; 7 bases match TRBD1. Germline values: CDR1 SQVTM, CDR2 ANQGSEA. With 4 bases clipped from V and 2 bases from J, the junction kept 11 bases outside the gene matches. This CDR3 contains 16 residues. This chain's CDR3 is CSVGGAKGAGNQPQHF. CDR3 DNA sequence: TGCAGCGTTGGGGGGGCCAAGGGGGCCGGCAATCAGCCCCAGCATTTT.